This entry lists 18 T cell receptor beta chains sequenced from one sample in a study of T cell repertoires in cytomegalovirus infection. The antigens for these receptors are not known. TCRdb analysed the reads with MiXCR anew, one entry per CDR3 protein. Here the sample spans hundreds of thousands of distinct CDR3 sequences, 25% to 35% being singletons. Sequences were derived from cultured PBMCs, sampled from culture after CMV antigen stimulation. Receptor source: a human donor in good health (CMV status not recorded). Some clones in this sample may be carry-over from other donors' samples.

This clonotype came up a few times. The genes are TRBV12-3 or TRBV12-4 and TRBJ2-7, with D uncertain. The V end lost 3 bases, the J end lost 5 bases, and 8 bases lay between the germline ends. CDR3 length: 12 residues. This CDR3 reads CASSFPGHEQYF. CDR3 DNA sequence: TGTGCCAGCAGTTTCCCAGGCCACGAGCAGTACTTC.

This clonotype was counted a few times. The CDR3 region is CASSLKQGSNSPLHF. CDR3 DNA: TGTGCCAGCAGCTTAAAGCAGGGATCTAATTCACCCCTCCACTTT. The chain employs TRBV7-2 and TRBJ1-6; TRBD1 is a possible D gene (5 bases). The ends were cut back, 2 bases at V and 6 bases at J, with 11 bases in the middle. The CDR3 contains 15 residues. Per the germline V gene, CDR1 is SGHTA and CDR2 is FQGNSA.

The CDR3 region is CATQPVSYENTEAFF. CDR3 nucleotide sequence: TGTGCCACCCAACCCGTGTCTTATGAGAACACTGAAGCTTTCTTT. The V gene is TRBV19, the J gene TRBJ1-1; the D is unclear. Between the trimmed V and J ends, which lost 10 bases and 1 base, there was a span of 19 bases. This CDR3 is 15 amino acids long. Germline CDR1 LNHDA, CDR2 SQIVND (reference sequence).

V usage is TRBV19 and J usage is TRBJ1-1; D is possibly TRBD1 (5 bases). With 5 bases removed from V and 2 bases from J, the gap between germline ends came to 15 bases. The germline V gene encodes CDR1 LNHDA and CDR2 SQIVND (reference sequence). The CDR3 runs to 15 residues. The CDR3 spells CASSSIQATNTEAFF. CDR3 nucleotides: TGTGCCAGTAGTTCTATACAGGCGACAAACACTGAAGCTTTCTTT.

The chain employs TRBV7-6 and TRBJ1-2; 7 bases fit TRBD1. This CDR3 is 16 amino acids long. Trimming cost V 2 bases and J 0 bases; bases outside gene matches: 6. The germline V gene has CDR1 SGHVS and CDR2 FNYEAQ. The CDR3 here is CASSLTGDSANYGYTF. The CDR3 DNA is TGTGCCAGCAGCTTAACGGGGGACAGCGCTAACTATGGCTACACCTTC.

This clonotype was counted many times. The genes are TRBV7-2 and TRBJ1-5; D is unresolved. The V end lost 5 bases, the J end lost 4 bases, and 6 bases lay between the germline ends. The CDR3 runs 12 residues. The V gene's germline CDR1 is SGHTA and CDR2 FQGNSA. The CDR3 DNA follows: TGTGCCAGCAGCCTACAAAATCAGCCCCAGCATTTT. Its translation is CASSLQNQPQHF. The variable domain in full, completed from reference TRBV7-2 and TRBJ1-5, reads GAGVSQSPSNKVTEKGKDVELRCDPISGHTALYWYRQSLGQGLEFLIYFQGNSAPDKSGLPSDRFSAERTGGSVSTLTIQRTQQEDSAVYLCASSLQNQPQHFGDGTRLSIL.

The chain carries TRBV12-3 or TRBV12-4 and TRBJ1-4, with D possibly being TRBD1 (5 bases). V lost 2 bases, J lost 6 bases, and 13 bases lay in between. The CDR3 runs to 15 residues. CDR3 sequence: CASSLSGTKHEKLFF. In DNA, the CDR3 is TGTGCCAGCAGTTTATCCGGGACGAAACATGAAAAACTGTTTTTT.

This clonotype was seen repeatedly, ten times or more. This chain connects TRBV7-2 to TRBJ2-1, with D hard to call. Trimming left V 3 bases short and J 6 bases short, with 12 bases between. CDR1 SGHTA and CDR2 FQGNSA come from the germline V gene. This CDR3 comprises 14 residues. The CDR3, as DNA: TGTGCCAGCAGCTTCCCTGACGGTGCCAATGAGCAGTTCTTC. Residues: CASSFPDGANEQFF.

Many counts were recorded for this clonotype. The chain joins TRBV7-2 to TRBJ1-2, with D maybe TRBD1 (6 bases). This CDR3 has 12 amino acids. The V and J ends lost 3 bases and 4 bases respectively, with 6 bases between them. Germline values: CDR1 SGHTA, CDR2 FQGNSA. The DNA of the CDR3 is TGTGCCAGCAGCTTGGACAGCTATGGCTACACCTTC. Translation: CASSLDSYGYTF.

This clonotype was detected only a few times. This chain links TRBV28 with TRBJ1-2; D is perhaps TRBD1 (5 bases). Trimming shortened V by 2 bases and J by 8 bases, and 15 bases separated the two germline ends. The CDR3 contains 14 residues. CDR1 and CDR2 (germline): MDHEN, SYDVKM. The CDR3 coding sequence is TGTGCCAGCAGTTTAAATGCGGGCTGGGGCGGCTACACCTTC. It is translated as CASSLNAGWGGYTF.

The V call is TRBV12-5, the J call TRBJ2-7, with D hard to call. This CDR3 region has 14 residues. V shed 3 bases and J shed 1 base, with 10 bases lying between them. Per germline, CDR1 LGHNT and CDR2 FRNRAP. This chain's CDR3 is CASGFSTESYEQYF. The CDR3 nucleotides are TGTGCTAGTGGTTTCTCGACCGAATCCTACGAGCAGTACTTC.

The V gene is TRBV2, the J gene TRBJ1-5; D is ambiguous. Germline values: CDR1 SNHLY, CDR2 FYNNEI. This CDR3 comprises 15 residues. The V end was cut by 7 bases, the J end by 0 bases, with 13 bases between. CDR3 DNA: TGTGCCAGCAATGGGCAAGGATATAGCAATCAGCCCCAGCATTTT. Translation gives CASNGQGYSNQPQHF.

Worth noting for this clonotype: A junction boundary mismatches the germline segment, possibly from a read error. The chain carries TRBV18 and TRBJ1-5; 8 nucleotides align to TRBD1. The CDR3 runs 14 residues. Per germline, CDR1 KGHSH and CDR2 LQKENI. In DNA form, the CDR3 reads TGTGCCAGCTCCCCACAGGGGGGTTTTCAGCCCCAGCATTTT. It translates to CASSPQGGFQPQHF.

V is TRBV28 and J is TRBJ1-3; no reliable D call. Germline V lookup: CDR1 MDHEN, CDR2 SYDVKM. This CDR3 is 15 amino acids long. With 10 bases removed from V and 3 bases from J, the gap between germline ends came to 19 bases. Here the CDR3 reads CATRGEGGYGNTIYF. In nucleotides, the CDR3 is TGTGCCACCCGAGGAGAAGGCGGATATGGAAACACCATATATTTT. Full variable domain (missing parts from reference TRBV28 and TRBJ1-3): DVKVTQSSRYLVKRTGEKVFLECVQDMDHENMFWYRQDPGLGLRLIYFSYDVKMKEKGDIPEGYSVSREKKERFSLILESASTNQTSMYLCATRGEGGYGNTIYFGEGSWLTVV.

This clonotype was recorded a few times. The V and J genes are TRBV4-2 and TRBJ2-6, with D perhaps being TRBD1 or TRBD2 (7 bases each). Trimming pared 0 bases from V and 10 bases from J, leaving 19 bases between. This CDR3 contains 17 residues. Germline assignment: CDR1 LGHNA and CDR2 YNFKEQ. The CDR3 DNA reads TGTGCCAGCAGCCAAGAATGGGTGGGAGGGGGCTCAAACGTCCTGACTTTC. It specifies CASSQEWVGGGSNVLTF.

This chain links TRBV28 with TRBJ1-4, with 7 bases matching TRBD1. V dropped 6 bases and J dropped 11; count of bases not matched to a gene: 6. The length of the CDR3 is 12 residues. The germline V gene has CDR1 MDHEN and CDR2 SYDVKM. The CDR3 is CASRLTGEKLFF. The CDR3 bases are TGTGCCAGCAGGCTCACAGGGGAGAAACTGTTTTTT.

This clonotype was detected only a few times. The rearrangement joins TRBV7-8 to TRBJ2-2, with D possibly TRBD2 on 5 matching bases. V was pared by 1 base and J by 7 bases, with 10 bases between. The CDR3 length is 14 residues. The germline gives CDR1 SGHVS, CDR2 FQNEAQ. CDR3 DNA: TGTGCCAGCAGCTTAGTCGGGGTCGGCGGGGAGCTGTTTTTT. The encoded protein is CASSLVGVGGELFF.

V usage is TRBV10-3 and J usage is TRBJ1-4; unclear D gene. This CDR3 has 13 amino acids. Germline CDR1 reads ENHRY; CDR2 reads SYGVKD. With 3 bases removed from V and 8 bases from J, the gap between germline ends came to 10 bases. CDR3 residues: CAISEATWEKLFF. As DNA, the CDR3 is TGTGCCATCAGTGAAGCGACCTGGGAAAAACTGTTTTTT.